What follows are 8 T cell receptor beta chains derived from one specimen sequenced in a study of blood T cells in healthy people across ages. The use of a sample-barcoded 5' primer and a J-beta primer mix characterized a second PCR of roughly 7 to 12 cycles. In TCRdb, the 5' RACE reads were re-called with MiXCR into one record per CDR3 protein. Among fewer than 750,000 distinct CDR3 sequences, around 50% were seen once, and the ten largest hold roughly 12%. The sample consisted of blood. These receptor sequences come from a woman aged 80 or older in good health.

For this clonotype: This may be a read error: a much more frequent sequence differs by one nucleotide. The chain carries TRBV3-1 and TRBJ2-1; D is ambiguous. In germline, CDR1 is LGHDT, CDR2 YNNKEL (reference sequence). The CDR3 totals 12 residues. CDR3 residues: CAGSQERYGQFF. The CDR3 DNA sequence: TGTGCCGGCAGCCAGGAGAGATACGGGCAGTTCTTC.

Turning to this clonotype: Its ends do not fully match the called genes, so a read error is possible. The chain combines TRBV12-3 or TRBV12-4 with TRBJ2-3, with D unresolved. The CDR3 sequence is 11 residues long. The CDR3 region has the DNA TGTGCCAGCATAGCTGCAGATACGCAGTATTTC. Translating gives CASIAADTQYF.

This clonotype was counted ten times or more. This chain connects TRBV2 to TRBJ2-4, with a possible D match to TRBD2 (5 bases). CDR3 size: 14 residues. V was pared by 7 bases and J by 1 base, with 11 bases between. Looked up from germline, CDR1 is SNHLY and CDR2 is FYNNEI. This CDR3 reads CASMGEGAKNIQYF. The DNA of the CDR3 is TGTGCCAGCATGGGAGAAGGGGCCAAAAACATTCAGTACTTC.

The chain employs TRBV28 and TRBJ1-6; D is ambiguous. This CDR3 has 15 amino acids. Trimming removed 2 bases at V and 5 bases at J, with 10 bases between. Germline V lookup: CDR1 MDHEN, CDR2 SYDVKM. The CDR3 bases are TGTGCCAGCAGTTTAACCAGAACCGATAATTCACCCCTCCACTTT. Protein product: CASSLTRTDNSPLHF. Full variable domain (outside the CDR3, taken from reference TRBV28 and TRBJ1-6): DVKVTQSSRYLVKRTGEKVFLECVQDMDHENMFWYRQDPGLGLRLIYFSYDVKMKEKGDIPEGYSVSREKKERFSLILESASTNQTSMYLCASSLTRTDNSPLHFGNGTRLTVT.

Worth noting for this clonotype: A clone one base away is much larger, so this may be a read error. This chain links TRBV20-1 with TRBJ1-5; the D gene is possibly TRBD1 (5 bases). This CDR3 region has 13 residues. Per the germline V gene, CDR1 is DFQATT and CDR2 is SNEGSKA (reference sequence). CDR3: CSPTRVGNRPQHF. As DNA, the CDR3 is TGCAGCCCCACCAGGGTGGGCAATCGGCCCCAGCATTTT.

This chain joins TRBV28 and TRBJ2-7; either TRBD1 or TRBD2 may fit D (5 bases each). Germline V CDR1 and CDR2: MDHEN, SYDVKM. The CDR3 runs to 14 residues. Trimming took off 2 bases at V and 4 bases at J, with 12 bases between the two ends. CDR3 DNA: TGTGCCAGCAGTTTAGGGGGTACAGAGTACGAGCAGTACTTC. Its protein is CASSLGGTEYEQYF.

This clonotype was counted many times. The chain has TRBV9 and TRBJ2-3; D uncertain. The ends were cut back, 4 bases at V and 2 bases at J, with 8 bases in the middle. CDR3 length: 13 residues. The germline gives CDR1 SGDLS, CDR2 YYNGEE. CDR3 region: CASSPANTDTQYF. The DNA for the CDR3 is TGTGCCAGCAGCCCCGCTAACACAGATACGCAGTATTTT.

In its sample, this clonotype was seen many times. The rearrangement links TRBV28 to TRBJ2-6; the D gene is possibly TRBD1 (6 bases). V was cut by 5 bases and J by 0 bases, with 8 bases left in between. Germline assignment: CDR1 MDHEN and CDR2 SYDVKM. The CDR3 runs 15 residues. The CDR3: CASSLDSSGANVLTF. CDR3 sequence (DNA): TGTGCCAGCAGTCTGGACAGCTCTGGGGCCAACGTCCTGACTTTC.